This T cell receptor beta chain was captured by sequencing in a study of T-cell reconstitution after alpha-beta-depleted transplantation in children. As it was prepared, the TCRbeta library received unique molecular identifiers. One entry per CDR3 protein results from TCRdb running MiXCR on the PCR reads. The sample holds about 230,000 distinct CDR3 sequences, about 9.5% seen once. Trimming stripped 6 bases from V and 5 bases from J, with 23 bases between. This CDR3 has 16 amino acids. Germline V gives CDR1 MNHEY, CDR2 SMNVEV (reference sequence). This clonotype has a count of ten or more. This receptor was taken from a human donor who donated a stem cell graft to a child with acute lymphoblastic leukemia. The chain uses TRBV27 and TRBJ2-7; TRBD2 is a possible D gene (7 bases). The source material was PBMCs from the stem cell graft donor, sampled from the stem cell graft. The CDR3 region is CASSSIKFGGHHEQYF. The CDR3 DNA follows: TGTGCCAGCAGCTCGATCAAATTCGGGGGGCACCACGAGCAGTACTTC.